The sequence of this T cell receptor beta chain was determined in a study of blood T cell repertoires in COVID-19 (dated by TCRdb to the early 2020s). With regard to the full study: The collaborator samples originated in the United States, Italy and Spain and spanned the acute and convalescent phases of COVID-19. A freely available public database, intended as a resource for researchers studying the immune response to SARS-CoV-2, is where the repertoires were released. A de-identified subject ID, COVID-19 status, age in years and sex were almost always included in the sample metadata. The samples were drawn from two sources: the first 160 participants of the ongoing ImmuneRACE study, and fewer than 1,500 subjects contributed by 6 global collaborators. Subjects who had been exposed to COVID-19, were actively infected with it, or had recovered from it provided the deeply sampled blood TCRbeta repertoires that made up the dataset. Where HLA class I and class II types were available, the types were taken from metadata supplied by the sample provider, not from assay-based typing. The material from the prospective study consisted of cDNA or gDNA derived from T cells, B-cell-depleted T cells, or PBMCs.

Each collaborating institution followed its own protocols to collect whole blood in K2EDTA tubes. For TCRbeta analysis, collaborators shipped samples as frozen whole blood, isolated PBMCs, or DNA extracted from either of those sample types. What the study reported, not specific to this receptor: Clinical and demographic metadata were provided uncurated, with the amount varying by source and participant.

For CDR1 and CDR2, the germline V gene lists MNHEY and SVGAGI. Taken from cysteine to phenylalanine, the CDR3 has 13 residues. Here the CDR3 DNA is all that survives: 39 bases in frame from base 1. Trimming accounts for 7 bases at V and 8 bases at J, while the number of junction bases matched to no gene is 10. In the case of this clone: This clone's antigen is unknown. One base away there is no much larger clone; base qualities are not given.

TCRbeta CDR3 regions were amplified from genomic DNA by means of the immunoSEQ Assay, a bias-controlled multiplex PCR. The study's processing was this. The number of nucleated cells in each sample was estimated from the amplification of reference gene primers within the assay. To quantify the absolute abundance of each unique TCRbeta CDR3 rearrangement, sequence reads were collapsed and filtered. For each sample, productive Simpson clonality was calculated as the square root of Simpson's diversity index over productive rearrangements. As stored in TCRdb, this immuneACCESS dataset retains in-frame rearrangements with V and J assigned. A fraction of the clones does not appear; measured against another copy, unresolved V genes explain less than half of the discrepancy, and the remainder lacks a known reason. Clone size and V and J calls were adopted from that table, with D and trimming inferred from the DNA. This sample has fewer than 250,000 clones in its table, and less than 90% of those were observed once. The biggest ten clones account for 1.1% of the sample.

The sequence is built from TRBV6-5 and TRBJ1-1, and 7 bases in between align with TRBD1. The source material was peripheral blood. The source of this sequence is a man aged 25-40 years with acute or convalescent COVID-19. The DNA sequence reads TGTGCCAGCACCTTCGGACAGGCCCGGGAAGCTTTCTTT. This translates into CASTFGQAREAFF.